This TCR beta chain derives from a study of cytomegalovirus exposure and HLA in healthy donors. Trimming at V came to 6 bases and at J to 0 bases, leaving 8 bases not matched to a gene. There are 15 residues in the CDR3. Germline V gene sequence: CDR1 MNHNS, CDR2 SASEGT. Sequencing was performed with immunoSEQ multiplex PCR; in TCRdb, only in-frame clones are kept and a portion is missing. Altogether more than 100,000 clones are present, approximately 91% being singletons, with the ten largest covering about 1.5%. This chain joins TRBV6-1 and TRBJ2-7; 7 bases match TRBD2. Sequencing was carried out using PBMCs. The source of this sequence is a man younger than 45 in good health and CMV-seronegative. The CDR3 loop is CASRPRGDSSYEQYF. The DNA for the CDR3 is TGTGCCAGCAGGCCCCGGGGGGATAGCTCCTACGAGCAGTACTTC.